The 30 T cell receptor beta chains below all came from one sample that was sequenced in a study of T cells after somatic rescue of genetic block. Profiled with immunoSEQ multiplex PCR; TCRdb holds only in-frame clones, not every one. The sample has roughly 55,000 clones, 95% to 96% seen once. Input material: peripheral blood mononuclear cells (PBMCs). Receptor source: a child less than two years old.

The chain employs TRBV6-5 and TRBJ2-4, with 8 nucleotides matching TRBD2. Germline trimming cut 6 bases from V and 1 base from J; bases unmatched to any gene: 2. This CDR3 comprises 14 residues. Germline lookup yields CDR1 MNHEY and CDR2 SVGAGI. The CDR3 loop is CASSRGRAKNIQYF. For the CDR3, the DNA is TGTGCCAGCAGCCGCGGGAGGGCCAAAAACATTCAGTACTTC.

CDR3 sequence: CASAGTGGSEQYF. The CDR3, as DNA: TGTGCCTCAGCCGGGACAGGGGGCTCCGAGCAGTACTTC. The genes are TRBV19 and TRBJ2-7; the match to TRBD1 covers 12 bases. Trimming removed 11 bases from V and 6 bases from J; junction bases left unmatched: 8. This CDR3 spans 13 amino acids. The V gene's germline CDR1 is LNHDA and CDR2 SQIVND (reference sequence). Drawing the rest from reference TRBV19 and TRBJ2-7, the complete variable domain is DGGITQSPKYLFRKEGQNVTLSCEQNLNHDAMYWYRQDPGQGLRLIYYSQIVNDFQKGDIAEGYSVSREKKESFPLTVTSAQKNPTAFYLCASAGTGGSEQYFGPGTRLTVT.

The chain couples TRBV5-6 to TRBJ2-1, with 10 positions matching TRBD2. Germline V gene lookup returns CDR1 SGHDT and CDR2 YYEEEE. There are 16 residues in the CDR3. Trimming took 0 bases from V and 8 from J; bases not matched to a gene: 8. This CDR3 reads CASSLGLAGLVYEQFF. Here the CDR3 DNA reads TGTGCCAGCAGCTTGGGACTAGCGGGCCTAGTCTATGAGCAGTTCTTC.

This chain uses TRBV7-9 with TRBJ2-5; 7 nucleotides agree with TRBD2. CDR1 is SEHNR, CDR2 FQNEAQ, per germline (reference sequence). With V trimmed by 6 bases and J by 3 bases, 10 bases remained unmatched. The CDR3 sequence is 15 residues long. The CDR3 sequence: CASSSLASPKETQYF. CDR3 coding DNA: TGTGCCAGCAGTTCACTAGCGTCCCCCAAAGAGACCCAGTACTTC. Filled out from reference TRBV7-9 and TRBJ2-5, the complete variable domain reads DTGVSQNPRHKITKRGQNVTFRCDPISEHNRLYWYRQTLGQGPEFLTYFQNEAQLEKSRLLSDRFSAERPKGSFSTLEIQRTEQGDSAMYLCASSSLASPKETQYFGPGTRLLVL.

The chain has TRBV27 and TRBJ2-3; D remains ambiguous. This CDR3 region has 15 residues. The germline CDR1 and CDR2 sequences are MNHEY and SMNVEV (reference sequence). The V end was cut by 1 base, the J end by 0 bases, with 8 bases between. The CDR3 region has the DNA TGTGCCAGCAGTTTATTCGGTTCTAGCACAGATACGCAGTATTTT. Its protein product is CASSLFGSSTDTQYF.

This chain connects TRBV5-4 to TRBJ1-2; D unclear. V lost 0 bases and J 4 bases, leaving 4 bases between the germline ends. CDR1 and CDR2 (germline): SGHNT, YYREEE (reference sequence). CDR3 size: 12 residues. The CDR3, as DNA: TGTGCCAGCAGCTTGGACAGCTATGGCTACACCTTC. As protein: CASSLDSYGYTF.

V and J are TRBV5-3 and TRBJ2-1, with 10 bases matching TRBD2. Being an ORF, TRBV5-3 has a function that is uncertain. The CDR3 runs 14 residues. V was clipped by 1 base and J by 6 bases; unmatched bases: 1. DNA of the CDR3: TGTGCCAGAAGCTTGCCTAGCGGGAGCAATGAGCAGTTCTTC. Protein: CARSLPSGSNEQFF.

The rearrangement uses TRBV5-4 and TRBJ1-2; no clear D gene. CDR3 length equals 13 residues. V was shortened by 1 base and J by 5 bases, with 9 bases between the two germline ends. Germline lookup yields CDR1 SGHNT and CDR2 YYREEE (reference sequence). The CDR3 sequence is CASSLTEQYGYTF. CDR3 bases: TGTGCCAGCAGCTTGACCGAACAATATGGCTACACCTTC.

CDR3 sequence (DNA): TGCGCCAGCAGCTTGGAGAGGGGGCTGAGCGGTAAGAATGAGCAGTTCTTC. Amino acids: CASSLERGLSGKNEQFF. The chain joins TRBV5-1 to TRBJ2-1, with 7 bases matching TRBD1. The CDR3 extends over 17 amino acids. Germline CDR1 reads SGHRS; CDR2 reads YFSETQ. The junction had 13 bases not matched to a gene; V was cut back by 0 bases and J by 7 bases.

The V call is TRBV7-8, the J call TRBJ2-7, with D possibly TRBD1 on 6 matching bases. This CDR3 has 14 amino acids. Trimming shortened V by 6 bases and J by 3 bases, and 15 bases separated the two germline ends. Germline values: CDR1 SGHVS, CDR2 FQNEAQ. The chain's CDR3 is CASRQGRSDYEQYF. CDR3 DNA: TGTGCCAGCAGACAGGGACGTAGCGACTACGAGCAGTACTTC.

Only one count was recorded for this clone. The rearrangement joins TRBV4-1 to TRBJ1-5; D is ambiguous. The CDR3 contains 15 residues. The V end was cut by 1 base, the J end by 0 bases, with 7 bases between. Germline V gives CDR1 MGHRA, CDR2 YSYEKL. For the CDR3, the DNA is TGCGCCAGCAGCCAAGGAGTCCTTAGCAATCAGCCCCAGCATTTT. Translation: CASSQGVLSNQPQHF.

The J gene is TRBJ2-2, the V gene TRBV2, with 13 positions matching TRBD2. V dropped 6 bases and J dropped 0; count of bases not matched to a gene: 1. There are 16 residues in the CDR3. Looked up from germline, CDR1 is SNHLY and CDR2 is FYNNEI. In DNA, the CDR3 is TGTGCCAGCAGGACTAGCGGGAGGTCGAACACCGGGGAGCTGTTTTTT. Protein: CASRTSGRSNTGELFF. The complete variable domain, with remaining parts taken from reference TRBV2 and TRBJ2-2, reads EPEVTQTPSHQVTQMGQEVILRCVPISNHLYFYWYRQILGQKVEFLVSFYNNEISEKSEIFDDQFSVERPDGSNFTLKIRSTKLEDSAMYFCASRTSGRSNTGELFFGEGSRLTVL.

CDR3 region: CATSRNGRTDTQYF. In DNA, the CDR3 is TGTGCCACCAGCAGGAACGGGAGAACAGATACGCAGTATTTT. This chain uses TRBV15 with TRBJ2-3; D perhaps matches TRBD2 (6 bases). The V end was cut by 3 bases, the J end by 3 bases, with 10 bases between. Germline CDR1 and CDR2: LNHNV and YYDKDF (reference sequence). The CDR3 runs to 14 residues.

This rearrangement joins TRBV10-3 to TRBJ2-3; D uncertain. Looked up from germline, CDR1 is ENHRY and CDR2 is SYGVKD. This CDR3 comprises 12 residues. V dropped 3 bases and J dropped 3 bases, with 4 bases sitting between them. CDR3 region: CAISEVTDTQYF. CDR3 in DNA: TGTGCCATCAGTGAAGTTACAGATACGCAGTATTTT.

The CDR3 loop reads CASSQEEVNTGELFF. CDR3 DNA: TGCGCCAGCAGCCAAGAGGAGGTTAACACCGGGGAGCTGTTTTTT. The chain links TRBV4-1 to TRBJ2-2; possible D gene TRBD2, 5 bases. CDR1 and CDR2 (germline): MGHRA, YSYEKL. Trimming took 0 bases from V and 2 from J, leaving 7 bases between them. This CDR3 region has 15 residues.

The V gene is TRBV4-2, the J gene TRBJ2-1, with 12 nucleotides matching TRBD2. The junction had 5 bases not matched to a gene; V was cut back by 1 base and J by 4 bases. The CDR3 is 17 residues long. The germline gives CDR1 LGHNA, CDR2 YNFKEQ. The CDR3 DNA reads TGTGCCAGCAGCCAAGTTGGACTAGCGGGGATTTACAATGAGCAGTTCTTC. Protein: CASSQVGLAGIYNEQFF.

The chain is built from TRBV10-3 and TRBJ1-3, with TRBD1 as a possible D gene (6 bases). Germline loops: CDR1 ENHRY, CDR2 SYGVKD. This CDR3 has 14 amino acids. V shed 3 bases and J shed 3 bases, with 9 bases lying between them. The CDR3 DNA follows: TGTGCCATCAGTGAACAGGGAAGTGGAAACACCATATATTTT. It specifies CAISEQGSGNTIYF.

The CDR3: CASSEQGRETQYF. CDR3 coding DNA: TGTGCCAGCAGCGAACAGGGAAGAGAGACCCAGTACTTC. The chain has TRBV6-1 and TRBJ2-5, with D tentatively TRBD1 (6 bases). Germline CDR1 reads MNHNS; CDR2 reads SASEGT. The V end lost 6 bases, the J end lost 4 bases, and 12 bases lay between the germline ends. The CDR3 has 13 residues.

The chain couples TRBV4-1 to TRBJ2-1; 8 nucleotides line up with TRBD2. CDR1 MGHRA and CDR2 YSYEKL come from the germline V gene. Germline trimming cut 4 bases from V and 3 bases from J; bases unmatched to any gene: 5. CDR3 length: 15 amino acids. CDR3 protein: CASSRPGTSYNEQFF. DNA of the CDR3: TGCGCCAGCAGCCGCCCCGGGACTAGCTACAATGAGCAGTTCTTC.

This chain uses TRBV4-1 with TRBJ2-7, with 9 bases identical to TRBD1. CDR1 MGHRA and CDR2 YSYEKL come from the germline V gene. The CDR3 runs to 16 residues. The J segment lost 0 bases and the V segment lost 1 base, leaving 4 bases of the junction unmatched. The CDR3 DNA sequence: TGCGCCAGCAGCCAAGTACAGGGGGCCAGCTCCTACGAGCAGTACTTC. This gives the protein CASSQVQGASSYEQYF.

CDR3 amino acids: CASSAGAQGSYEQYF. Here the CDR3 DNA reads TGCGCCAGCAGTGCCGGGGCGCAGGGTTCCTACGAGCAGTACTTC. The gene calls are TRBV10-1 and TRBJ2-7, with D perhaps being TRBD1 or TRBD2 (5 bases each). Germline-derived CDR1 and CDR2 are WNHNN and SYGVQD (reference sequence). V was trimmed by 4 bases and J by 1 base, leaving 14 bases between them. There are 15 residues in the CDR3.

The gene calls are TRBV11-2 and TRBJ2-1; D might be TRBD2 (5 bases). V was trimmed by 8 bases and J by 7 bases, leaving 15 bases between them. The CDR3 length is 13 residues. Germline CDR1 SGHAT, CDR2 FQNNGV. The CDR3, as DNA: TGTGCCAGCGGCGCCAAGGGCGGGAATGAGCAGTTCTTC. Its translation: CASGAKGGNEQFF.

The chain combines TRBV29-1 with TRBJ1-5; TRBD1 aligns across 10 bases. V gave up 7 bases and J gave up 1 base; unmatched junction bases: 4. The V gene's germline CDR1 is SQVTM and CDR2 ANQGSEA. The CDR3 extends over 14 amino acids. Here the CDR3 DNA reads TGCAGCGCCCTGACAGGGGGCAGCAATCAGCCCCAGCATTTT. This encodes CSALTGGSNQPQHF.

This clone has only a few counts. The CDR3, as DNA: TGCGCCAGCAGCTTGACTAGCGGGACAGATACGCAGTATTTT. Translated: CASSLTSGTDTQYF. The chain employs TRBV5-1 and TRBJ2-3; 9 positions match TRBD2. CDR3 size: 14 residues. The V gene's germline CDR1 is SGHRS and CDR2 YFSETQ. Unmatched junction bases numbered 0, after V lost 1 base and J lost 3 bases.

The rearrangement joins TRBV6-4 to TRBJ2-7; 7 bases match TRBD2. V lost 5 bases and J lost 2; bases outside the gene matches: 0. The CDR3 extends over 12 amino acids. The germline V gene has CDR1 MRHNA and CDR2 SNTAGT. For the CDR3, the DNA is TGTGCCAGCAGTAGCGGGACCTACGAGCAGTACTTC. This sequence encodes CASSSGTYEQYF.

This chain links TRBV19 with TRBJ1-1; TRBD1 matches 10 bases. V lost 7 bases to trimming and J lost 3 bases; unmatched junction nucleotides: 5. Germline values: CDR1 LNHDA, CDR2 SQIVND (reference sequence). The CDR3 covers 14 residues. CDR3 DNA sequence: TGTGCCAGTATGGGACAGGGGAGGGACACTGAAGCTTTCTTT. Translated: CASMGQGRDTEAFF.

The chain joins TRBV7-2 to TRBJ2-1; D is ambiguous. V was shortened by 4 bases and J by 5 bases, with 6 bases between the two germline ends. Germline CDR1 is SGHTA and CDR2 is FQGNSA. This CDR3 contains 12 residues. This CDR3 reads CASSYRNNEQFF. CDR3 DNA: TGTGCCAGCAGCTACCGCAACAATGAGCAGTTCTTC.

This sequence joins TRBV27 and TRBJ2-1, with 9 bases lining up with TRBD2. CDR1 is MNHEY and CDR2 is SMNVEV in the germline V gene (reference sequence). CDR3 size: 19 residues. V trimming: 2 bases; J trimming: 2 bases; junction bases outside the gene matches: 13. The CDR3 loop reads CASSLRSRNSGRAYNEQFF. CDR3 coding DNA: TGTGCCAGCAGTTTAAGGTCACGTAATAGCGGGAGAGCCTACAATGAGCAGTTCTTC.

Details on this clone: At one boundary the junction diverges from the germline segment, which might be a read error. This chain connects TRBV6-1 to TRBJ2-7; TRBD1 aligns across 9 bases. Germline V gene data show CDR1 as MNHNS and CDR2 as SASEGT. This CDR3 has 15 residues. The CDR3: CAISEPTGGVYEQYF. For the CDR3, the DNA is TGTGCCATCAGTGAGCCAACAGGGGGCGTCTACGAGCAGTACTTC.

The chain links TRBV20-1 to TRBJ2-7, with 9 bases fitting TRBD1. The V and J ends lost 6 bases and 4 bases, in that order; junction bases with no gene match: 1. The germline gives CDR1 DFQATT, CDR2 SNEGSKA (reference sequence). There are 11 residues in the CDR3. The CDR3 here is CSAQGAYEQYF. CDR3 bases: TGCAGTGCACAGGGGGCTTACGAGCAGTACTTC.